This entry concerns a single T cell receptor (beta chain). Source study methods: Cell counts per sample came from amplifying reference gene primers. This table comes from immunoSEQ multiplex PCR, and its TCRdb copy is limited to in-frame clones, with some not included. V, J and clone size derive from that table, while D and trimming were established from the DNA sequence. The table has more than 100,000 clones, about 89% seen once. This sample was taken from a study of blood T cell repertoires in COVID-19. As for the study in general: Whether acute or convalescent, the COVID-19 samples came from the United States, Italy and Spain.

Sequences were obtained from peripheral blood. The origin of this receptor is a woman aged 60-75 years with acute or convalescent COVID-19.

The CDR3 region is CAWSVLTSGNTIYF. The CDR3 DNA reads as TGTGCCTGGAGTGTATTGACATCTGGAAACACCATATATTTT. The chain couples TRBV30 to TRBJ1-3; the D is unclear. Trimming took off 0 bases at V and 1 base at J, with 7 bases between the two ends. Looked up from germline, CDR1 is GTSNPN and CDR2 is SVGIG (reference sequence). The CDR3 runs 14 residues.